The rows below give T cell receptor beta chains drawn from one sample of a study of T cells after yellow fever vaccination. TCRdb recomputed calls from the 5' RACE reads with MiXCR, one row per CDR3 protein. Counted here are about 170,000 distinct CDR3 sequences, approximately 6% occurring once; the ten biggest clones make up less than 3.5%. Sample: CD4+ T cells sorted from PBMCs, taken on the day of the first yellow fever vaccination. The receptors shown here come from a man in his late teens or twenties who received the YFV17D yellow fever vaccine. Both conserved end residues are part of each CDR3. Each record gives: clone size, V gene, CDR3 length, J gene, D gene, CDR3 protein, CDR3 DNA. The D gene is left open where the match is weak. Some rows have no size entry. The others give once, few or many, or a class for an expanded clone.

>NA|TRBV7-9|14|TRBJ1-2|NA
CASSLGGTNYGYTF
TGTGCCAGCAGCTTAGGGGGGACTAACTATGGCTACACCTTC
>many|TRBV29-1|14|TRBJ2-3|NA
CSVEEVRRADTQYF
TGCAGCGTTGAAGAGGTTCGAAGGGCGGATACGCAGTATTTT
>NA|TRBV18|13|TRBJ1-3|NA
CASSQASGNTIYF
TGTGCCAGCTCACAGGCTTCTGGAAACACCATATATTTT
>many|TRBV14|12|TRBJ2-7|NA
CASSPAIGGQYF
TGTGCCAGCAGCCCGGCCATAGGGGGGCAGTACTTC
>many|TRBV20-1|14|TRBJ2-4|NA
CSARGGAAKNIQYF
TGCAGTGCTAGAGGAGGGGCGGCCAAAAACATTCAGTACTTC
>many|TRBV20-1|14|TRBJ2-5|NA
CSARESGQQETQYF
TGCAGTGCTAGAGAGTCAGGGCAGCAAGAGACCCAGTACTTC
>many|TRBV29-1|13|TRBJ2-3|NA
CSFEFGSTDTQYF
TGCAGCTTTGAATTTGGGTCTACAGATACGCAGTATTTT
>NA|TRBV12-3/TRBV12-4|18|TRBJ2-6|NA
CTFRKSGTVYSGANVLTF
TGTACCTTCAGGAAATCCGGGACGGTGTACTCTGGGGCCAACGTCCTGACTTTC
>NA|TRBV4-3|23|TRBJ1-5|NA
CASSQDRFGGLRENALDNQPQHF
TGCGCCAGCAGCCAAGATCGGTTCGGGGGGTTAAGAGAAAATGCTCTAGACAATCAGCCCCAGCATTTT
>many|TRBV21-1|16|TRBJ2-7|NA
CASSKAVSGKLCEQYF
TGTGCCAGCAGCAAAGCGGTCTCAGGGAAACTCTGCGAGCAGTACTTC
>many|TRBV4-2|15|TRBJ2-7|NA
CASSPQEVYGYEQYF
TGTGCCAGCAGCCCACAAGAGGTGTATGGGTACGAGCAGTACTTC
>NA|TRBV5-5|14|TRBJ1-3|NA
CASSLGTAGNTIYF
TGTGCCAGCAGCTTGGGGACAGCTGGAAACACCATATATTTT
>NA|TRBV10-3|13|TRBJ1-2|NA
CATRRSGDYGYTF
TGTGCCACCAGACGGTCGGGAGACTATGGCTACACCTTC
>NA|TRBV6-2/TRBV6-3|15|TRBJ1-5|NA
CASSYGGPKQQPQHF
TGTGCCAGCAGTTACGGGGGGCCAAAACAACAGCCCCAGCATTTT
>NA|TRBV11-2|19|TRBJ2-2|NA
CASSFRGTAFGGNTGELFF
TGTGCCAGCAGCTTTCGCGGGACAGCCTTTGGAGGGAACACCGGGGAGCTGTTTTTT
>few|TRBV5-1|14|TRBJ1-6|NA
CASSLSGVNSPLHF
TGCGCCAGCAGCTTGTCCGGTGTAAATTCACCCCTCCACTTT
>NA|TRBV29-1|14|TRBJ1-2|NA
CSVDRQGWNYGYTF
TGCAGCGTTGACAGGCAGGGATGGAACTATGGCTACACCTTC
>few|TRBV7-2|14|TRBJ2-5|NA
CASSLSGAWETQYF
TGTGCCAGCAGCTTGTCAGGGGCGTGGGAGACCCAGTACTTC
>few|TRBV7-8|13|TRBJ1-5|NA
CASSLEGYQPQHF
TGTGCCAGCAGCTTAGAGGGCTATCAGCCCCAGCATTTT
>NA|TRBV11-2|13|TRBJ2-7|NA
CASSRRTTYEQYF
TGTGCCAGCAGCCGTCGTACGACCTACGAGCAGTACTTC
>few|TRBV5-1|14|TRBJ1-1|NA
CASSLGTSNTEAFF
TGCGCCAGCAGCTTGGGGACCTCGAACACTGAAGCTTTCTTT
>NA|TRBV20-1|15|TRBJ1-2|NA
CSAIATRSDLYGYTF
TGCAGTGCTATAGCGACAAGGTCAGATCTCTATGGCTACACCTTC